The rows below give T cell receptor beta chains drawn from one sample of a study of immune evolution from preneoplasia to lung adenocarcinoma. Clones were sequenced by immunoSEQ multiplex PCR, and TCRdb holds only the in-frame ones, with some missing. Of around 4,600 clones listed, around four fifths are singletons. Sequenced: FFPE minimally invasive lung adenocarcinoma tissue. The receptors derive from a person aged 55-80 years with lung adenocarcinoma. CDR3s include the opening cysteine and the closing phenylalanine or tryptophan. A D gene is named only where the DNA matches it firmly. The size field is filled for only some rows; it gives once, few, many or a size class.

size: -; V: TRBV6-1; J: TRBJ2-5; D: -; CDR3: CASSEGVLETQYF; DNA: TGTGCCAGCAGTGAAGGGGTCCTGGAGACCCAGTACTTC
size: -; V: TRBV5-1; J: TRBJ2-7; D: -; CDR3: CASSSGGIGEQYF; DNA: TGCGCCAGCAGCTCCGGGGGTATCGGCGAGCAGTACTTC
size: -; V: TRBV2; J: TRBJ2-7; D: TRBD1; CDR3: CASSAAGQGFHEQYF; DNA: TGTGCCAGCAGTGCGGCGGGACAGGGGTTCCACGAGCAGTACTTC
size: -; V: TRBV27; J: TRBJ2-1; D: TRBD2; CDR3: CASSPGLARSTEQFF; DNA: TGTGCCAGCAGTCCCGGACTAGCTCGTTCCACTGAGCAGTTCTTC
size: -; V: TRBV27; J: TRBJ2-3; D: -; CDR3: CASSLPILGTNTQYF; DNA: TGTGCCAGCAGTTTACCCATCCTAGGAACGAATACGCAGTATTTT
size: -; V: TRBV2; J: TRBJ2-7; D: TRBD2; CDR3: CASSEMAGVGYEQYF; DNA: TGTGCCAGCAGTGAAATGGCGGGAGTAGGCTACGAGCAGTACTTC
size: -; V: TRBV5-8; J: TRBJ1-3; D: -; CDR3: CASSPGNTIYF; DNA: TGTGCCAGCAGCCCAGGAAACACCATATATTTT
size: -; V: TRBV5-1; J: TRBJ1-2; D: TRBD1; CDR3: CASRGTVAGYTF; DNA: TGCGCCAGCAGGGGGACAGTCGCTGGCTACACCTTC
size: -; V: TRBV5-1; J: TRBJ2-1; D: TRBD1; CDR3: CASWGQNYNEQFF; DNA: TGCGCCAGCTGGGGACAGAATTACAATGAGCAGTTCTTC
size: -; V: TRBV9; J: TRBJ1-2; D: TRBD1; CDR3: CASSATGTGTGYTF; DNA: TGTGCCAGCAGCGCAACCGGGACAGGGACTGGCTACACCTTC
size: once; V: TRBV6-4; J: TRBJ1-5; D: -; CDR3: CASSPFDREGNQPQHF; DNA: TGTGCCAGCAGTCCCTTTGACAGAGAAGGCAATCAGCCCCAGCATTTT
size: -; V: TRBV19; J: TRBJ2-1; D: -; CDR3: CASSSLGPDNEQFF; DNA: TGTGCCAGTTCGTCTTTGGGGCCGGACAATGAGCAGTTCTTC
size: -; V: TRBV5-1; J: TRBJ2-7; D: TRBD1; CDR3: CASGTGGSYEQYF; DNA: TGCGCCAGTGGGACAGGGGGCTCCTACGAGCAGTACTTC
size: once; V: TRBV27; J: TRBJ2-2; D: TRBD1; CDR3: CASSRQGAGELFF; DNA: TGTGCCAGCAGTCGACAGGGGGCCGGGGAGCTGTTTTTT
size: -; V: TRBV30; J: TRBJ2-7; D: TRBD1; CDR3: CACIPGTGSYEQYF; DNA: TGTGCCTGTATCCCCGGGACAGGGTCCTACGAGCAGTACTTC
size: -; V: TRBV30; J: TRBJ2-5; D: TRBD2; CDR3: CAWSGGLGIYQETQYF; DNA: TGTGCCTGGAGTGGGGGACTAGGGATATACCAAGAGACCCAGTACTTC
size: once; V: TRBV5-4; J: TRBJ2-3; D: TRBD2; CDR3: CASSSGLARSTDTQYF; DNA: TGTGCCAGCAGCTCAGGACTAGCGAGAAGCACAGATACGCAGTATTTT
size: -; V: TRBV28; J: TRBJ1-1; D: TRBD1; CDR3: CASNQGAGNTEAFF; DNA: TGTGCCAGCAACCAGGGGGCAGGGAACACTGAAGCTTTCTTT